The next 29 T cell receptor beta chains were all read from a single sample in a study of beta chain features in type 1 diabetes. Which antigens these TCRs recognize remains unknown. General study findings and limits: People with Type 1 diabetes carried modestly yet significantly shorter TCRB CDR3s in all four CD4+ subsets.

The investigators reverse transcribed all of the isolated RNA, so they sequenced expressed TCRB transcripts. Measured with immunoSEQ multiplex PCR; TCRdb has only the in-frame clones, and not every one. The table records 500,000 to 650,000 clones, around 12% of them present only once. Source material: naive CD4+ T cells from blood. The receptors stem from a man aged 25 to 40 with type 1 diabetes.

V usage is TRBV10-3 and J usage is TRBJ2-5, with no clear D. There are 16 residues in the CDR3. V lost 0 bases and J 1 base, leaving 12 bases between the germline ends. CDR1 is ENHRY and CDR2 is SYGVKD in the germline V gene. CDR3 residues: CAISESLTTAQETQYF. CDR3 DNA: TGTGCCATCAGTGAGTCGTTGACAACCGCCCAAGAGACCCAGTACTTC.

Concerning this clone itself: The same CDR3 also results from other DNA sequences found in this sample. This chain joins TRBV2 and TRBJ2-7; 7 positions agree with TRBD1. Per germline, CDR1 SNHLY and CDR2 FYNNEI. V shed 6 bases and J 4 bases; nucleotides not matched to a gene: 3. CDR3 size: 12 residues. The CDR3 DNA sequence: TGTGCCAGCAGGGGGGACAGTTACGAGCAGTACTTC. Translating it yields CASRGDSYEQYF. The full variable domain, completed using reference TRBV2 and TRBJ2-7, is EPEVTQTPSHQVTQMGQEVILRCVPISNHLYFYWYRQILGQKVEFLVSFYNNEISEKSEIFDDQFSVERPDGSNFTLKIRSTKLEDSAMYFCASRGDSYEQYFGPGTRLTVT.

The chain recombines TRBV4-2 with TRBJ1-5; D unresolved. From germline, CDR1 is LGHNA and CDR2 YNFKEQ. V gave up 1 base and J gave up 0 bases, with 7 bases separating them. CDR3 size: 15 residues. This chain's CDR3 is CASSQGADSNQPQHF. As DNA, the CDR3 is TGTGCCAGCAGCCAAGGGGCAGATAGCAATCAGCCCCAGCATTTT.

This chain joins TRBV7-9 and TRBJ2-1; 9 bases line up with TRBD1. The CDR3 consists of 15 residues. J gave up 6 bases and V 6 bases, and 9 bases lay outside the gene matches. CDR1 SEHNR and CDR2 FQNEAQ come from the germline V gene (reference sequence). In DNA, the CDR3 is TGTGCCAGCAGTCCCGGGACAGGGTTCCGCAATGAGCAGTTCTTC. Translated: CASSPGTGFRNEQFF.

This chain joins TRBV11-3 and TRBJ1-6; D not resolved. The length of the CDR3 is 13 residues. V lost 1 base and J lost 7, with 5 bases in between. Germline V lookup: CDR1 SGHNT, CDR2 YENEEA. The CDR3 region has the DNA TGTGCCAGCAGCTTAGGAGGAAATTCACCCCTCCACTTT. This codes for CASSLGGNSPLHF.

This clone was picked up a small number of times. The chain combines TRBV19 with TRBJ2-1; tentatively, D is TRBD2 (6 bases). The CDR3 sequence is 16 residues long. Germline CDR1 and CDR2: LNHDA and SQIVND (reference sequence). V dropped 3 bases and J dropped 0 bases, with 12 bases sitting between them. The CDR3 bases are TGTGCCAGTAGTATGTTATCCGGGAGCTCCTACAATGAGCAGTTCTTC. Protein product: CASSMLSGSSYNEQFF. Combining the CDR3 with reference TRBV19 and TRBJ2-1 gives the whole variable domain DGGITQSPKYLFRKEGQNVTLSCEQNLNHDAMYWYRQDPGQGLRLIYYSQIVNDFQKGDIAEGYSVSREKKESFPLTVTSAQKNPTAFYLCASSMLSGSSYNEQFFGPGTRLTVL.

V and J are TRBV11-2 and TRBJ2-5; 7 positions match TRBD1. After removal of 5 bases from V and 0 bases from J, the junction contained 6 bases not matched to a gene. Germline values: CDR1 SGHAT, CDR2 FQNNGV. The CDR3 spans 15 residues. This chain's CDR3 is CASSVMGQYQETQYF. DNA of the CDR3: TGTGCCAGCAGCGTCATGGGACAGTACCAAGAGACCCAGTACTTC. The complete variable domain, with remaining parts taken from reference TRBV11-2 and TRBJ2-5, reads EAGVAQSPRYKIIEKRQSVAFWCNPISGHATLYWYQQILGQGPKLLIQFQNNGVVDDSQLPKDRFSAERLKGVDSTLKIQPAKLEDSAVYLCASSVMGQYQETQYFGPGTRLLVL.

In this sample, this clone turned up a few times. The V call is TRBV4-2, the J call TRBJ1-1; 9 nucleotides agree with TRBD1. V dropped 3 bases and J dropped 4; count of bases not matched to a gene: 6. Per germline, CDR1 LGHNA and CDR2 YNFKEQ. The CDR3 has 15 residues. The CDR3 sequence: CASSQAGTGITEAFF. In DNA, the CDR3 is TGTGCCAGCAGCCAGGCCGGGACAGGGATCACTGAAGCTTTCTTT.

This clone appeared a few times. The V and J genes are TRBV4-2 and TRBJ2-1, with D possibly matching TRBD2 (5 bases). V dropped 8 bases and J dropped 0 bases, with 5 bases sitting between them. The CDR3 runs to 12 residues. CDR1 and CDR2 (germline): LGHNA, YNFKEQ. Written as DNA, the CDR3 is TGTGCCAGCGGAGGCTCCTACAATGAGCAGTTCTTC. This translates into CASGGSYNEQFF.

The rearrangement joins TRBV11-2 to TRBJ2-1, with a weak D call TRBD2 (5 bases). The CDR3 is made up of 16 amino acids. CDR1 is SGHAT, CDR2 FQNNGV, per germline. Trimming left V 0 bases short and J 6 bases short, with 15 bases between. CDR3 sequence (DNA): TGTGCCAGCAGCTTAGATCGGGGAAATCTGGGCAATGAGCAGTTCTTC. Translating it yields CASSLDRGNLGNEQFF.

The rearrangement links TRBV7-2 to TRBJ2-2; D assignment may be TRBD1 or TRBD2 (5 bases each). From germline, CDR1 is SGHTA and CDR2 FQGNSA. Trimming pared 3 bases from V and 6 bases from J, leaving 11 bases between. The CDR3 consists of 14 residues. The CDR3 DNA sequence: TGTGCCAGCAGCTTTCAAGGGGACGCCGGGGAGCTGTTTTTT. This sequence encodes CASSFQGDAGELFF.

This clone was counted only a few times. This chain links TRBV7-6 with TRBJ2-7; 9 bases align to TRBD1. Germline V gene data show CDR1 as SGHVS and CDR2 as FNYEAQ. V trimming: 6 bases; J trimming: 8 bases; junction bases outside the gene matches: 8. This CDR3 comprises 13 residues. CDR3 protein: CASRRDRVGQQYF. The CDR3 coding sequence is TGTGCCAGCAGGCGGGACAGGGTGGGCCAGCAGTACTTC.

Only a few counts were recorded for this clone. This chain uses TRBV7-2 with TRBJ1-2; D ambiguous. Germline CDR1 and CDR2: SGHTA and FQGNSA. Trimming shortened V by 5 bases and J by 9 bases, and 28 bases separated the two germline ends. This CDR3 has 17 amino acids. In nucleotides, the CDR3 is TGTGCCAGCAGCCTTAAAGGCGTGGGCGGGCAGAGTAGCAGCTACACCTTC. Translated, it gives CASSLKGVGGQSSSYTF.

This sequence joins TRBV18 and TRBJ2-2; D unclear. Germline lookup yields CDR1 KGHSH and CDR2 LQKENI. Trimming cost V 0 bases and J 6 bases, with 8 bases left between them. CDR3 length: 14 residues. CDR3: CASSPPSSPGELFF. The CDR3 DNA is TGTGCCAGCTCACCACCTTCATCCCCCGGGGAGCTGTTTTTT.

The sample holds a few counts of this clone. The chain employs TRBV21-1 and TRBJ1-2. TRBV21-1 is a listed pseudogene. The CDR3 length is 13 residues. This CDR3 reads CASSKLKGDGYTF. DNA for the CDR3: TGTGCCAGCAGCAAGCTCAAGGGAGATGGCTACACCTTC.

This clone has just a few counts. The rearrangement joins TRBV19 to TRBJ2-6; D call uncertain. Deletions cut 7 bases from V and 1 base from J, with 5 bases between. CDR3 size: 13 residues. Germline-derived CDR1 and CDR2 are LNHDA and SQIVND (reference sequence). The CDR3 DNA sequence: TGTGCCAGTATGGGATCTGGGGCCAACGTCCTGACTTTC. Protein product: CASMGSGANVLTF. The full variable domain, its missing parts supplied by reference TRBV19 and TRBJ2-6, is DGGITQSPKYLFRKEGQNVTLSCEQNLNHDAMYWYRQDPGQGLRLIYYSQIVNDFQKGDIAEGYSVSREKKESFPLTVTSAQKNPTAFYLCASMGSGANVLTFGAGSRLTVL.

This clone was detected a few times. The rearrangement uses TRBV4-3 and TRBJ2-5; possibly TRBD2 for D (6 bases). The V end was cut by 0 bases, the J end by 10 bases, with 18 bases between. The germline gives CDR1 LGHNA, CDR2 YSLEER. The CDR3 is 15 residues long. The CDR3: CASSQEAGQNPDQYF. CDR3 nucleotides: TGCGCCAGCAGCCAAGAAGCGGGTCAAAATCCGGACCAGTACTTC.

V usage is TRBV9 and J usage is TRBJ2-2; the D is unclear. The germline V gene encodes CDR1 SGDLS and CDR2 YYNGEE. Deletions cut 0 bases from V and 6 bases from J, with 6 bases between. This CDR3 has 13 residues. Here the CDR3 reads CASSVETPGELFF. CDR3 in DNA: TGTGCCAGCAGCGTAGAGACCCCCGGGGAGCTGTTTTTT. Based on the CDR3 plus reference TRBV9 and TRBJ2-2, the full variable domain is DSGVTQTPKHLITATGQRVTLRCSPRSGDLSVYWYQQSLDQGLQFLIQYYNGEERAKGNILERFSAQQFPDLHSELNLSSLELGDSALYFCASSVETPGELFFGEGSRLTVL.

The chain links TRBV11-3 to TRBJ2-7; possibly TRBD1 for D (6 bases). The CDR3 is 14 residues long. V was clipped by 8 bases and J by 2 bases, with 16 bases between them. Germline V gene data show CDR1 as SGHNT and CDR2 as YENEEA. The CDR3 protein is CASGLSQGPYEQYF. In DNA, the CDR3 is TGTGCCAGCGGGCTTTCACAGGGTCCCTACGAGCAGTACTTC.

About this clone itself: Other DNA variants within this sample encode the same CDR3. V is TRBV7-9 and J is TRBJ2-5; TRBD2 matches at 11 bases. The CDR3 runs 15 residues. The V gene's germline CDR1 is SEHNR and CDR2 FQNEAQ (reference sequence). The V and J ends lost 6 bases and 1 base, in that order; junction bases with no gene match: 4. The CDR3 is CASSRGTSGQETQYF. The CDR3 nucleotides are TGTGCCAGCAGTCGCGGGACTAGCGGCCAAGAGACCCAGTACTTC.

This clone has more than one count but fewer than ten. V and J are TRBV11-2 and TRBJ1-2; 7 bases line up with TRBD1. The germline V gene encodes CDR1 SGHAT and CDR2 FQNNGV. The CDR3 has 17 residues. Trimming cost V 6 bases and J 8 bases; bases outside gene matches: 21. The CDR3 protein is CASSFPPYQGTVDGYTF. CDR3 coding DNA: TGTGCCAGCAGTTTTCCGCCATACCAGGGGACAGTCGACGGCTACACCTTC.

This chain connects TRBV29-1 to TRBJ2-1, with D uncertain. Germline CDR1 reads SQVTM; CDR2 reads ANQGSEA. V gave up 4 bases and J gave up 0 bases, with 10 bases separating them. CDR3 length: 14 amino acids. Here the CDR3 reads CSVGYPSSYNEQFF. CDR3 coding DNA: TGCAGCGTTGGCTACCCGTCCTCCTACAATGAGCAGTTCTTC.

The V call is TRBV30, the J call TRBJ2-7; 11 bases agree with TRBD1. Germline loops: CDR1 GTSNPN, CDR2 SVGIG (reference sequence). The CDR3 spans 12 residues. Trimming took 3 bases from V and 13 from J; bases not matched to a gene: 8. The CDR3 bases are TGTGCCTGGAGGGAGGGAGGACAGGGGGCCTACTTC. As protein: CAWREGGQGAYF.

This clone was observed a few times. The genes are TRBV4-2 and TRBJ2-5; TRBD1 matches 8 bases. Germline lookup yields CDR1 LGHNA and CDR2 YNFKEQ. The CDR3 runs to 14 residues. V dropped 3 bases and J dropped 3; count of bases not matched to a gene: 3. CDR3 sequence: CASSHSDREETQYF. CDR3 DNA sequence: TGTGCCAGCAGCCATTCGGACAGGGAAGAGACCCAGTACTTC.

The V and J genes are TRBV14 and TRBJ2-5; D gene ambiguous. Deletions cut 0 bases from V and 1 base from J, with 9 bases between. CDR3 length equals 15 residues. Germline loops: CDR1 SGHDN, CDR2 FVKESK. The CDR3 region has the DNA TGTGCCAGCAGCCAAGAGATGGGGATCCAAGAGACCCAGTACTTC. It encodes CASSQEMGIQETQYF. The whole variable domain, remainder taken from reference TRBV14 and TRBJ2-5, is EAGVTQFPSHSVIEKGQTVTLRCDPISGHDNLYWYRRVMGKEIKFLLHFVKESKQDESGMPNNRFLAERTGGTYSTLKVQPAELEDSGVYFCASSQEMGIQETQYFGPGTRLLVL.

A few counts support this clone. The chain couples TRBV5-1 to TRBJ2-3, with D possibly TRBD2 on 6 matching bases. The CDR3 sequence is 15 residues long. Trimming removed 0 bases from V and 5 bases from J, with 13 bases in between. From germline, CDR1 is SGHRS and CDR2 YFSETQ. The CDR3 DNA reads as TGCGCCAGCAGCTTGGTTGCGGCGGGGAAAGATACGCAGTATTTT. Translation gives CASSLVAAGKDTQYF.

This clone occurred a few times. Additional DNA sequences in this sample encode the identical CDR3. This chain uses TRBV19 with TRBJ2-5; no definite D call. The V gene lost 3 bases and the J gene lost 1 base, with 6 bases spanning the gap. The V gene's germline CDR1 is LNHDA and CDR2 SQIVND (reference sequence). This CDR3 has 13 amino acids. The CDR3 reads CASSIGSQETQYF. CDR3 nucleotide sequence: TGTGCCAGTAGTATTGGCAGCCAAGAGACCCAGTACTTC.

The chain couples TRBV11-2 to TRBJ2-2, with D uncertain. The V gene lost 6 bases and the J gene lost 6 bases, with 11 bases spanning the gap. The CDR3 spans 13 residues. The germline V gene has CDR1 SGHAT and CDR2 FQNNGV. Written as DNA, the CDR3 is TGTGCCAGCAGTTTCCCCGGTCCCGGGGAGCTGTTTTTT. Its protein is CASSFPGPGELFF.

The V gene is TRBV7-6, the J gene TRBJ1-5; D not resolved. The CDR3 spans 14 residues. V dropped 3 bases and J dropped 0 bases, with 6 bases sitting between them. The germline V gene encodes CDR1 SGHVS and CDR2 FNYEAQ. The CDR3 DNA is TGTGCCAGCAGCTTCTCAGGTAGCAATCAGCCCCAGCATTTT. Residues: CASSFSGSNQPQHF. Full variable domain (remainder filled in from reference TRBV7-6 and TRBJ1-5): GAGVSQSPRYKVTKRGQDVALRCDPISGHVSLYWYRQALGQGPEFLTYFNYEAQQDKSGLPNDRFSAERPEGSISTLTIQRTEQRDSAMYRCASSFSGSNQPQHFGDGTRLSIL.